The 9 T cell receptor beta chains presented below share a single source sample, sequenced in a study of blood T cell repertoires in COVID-19. TCRdb keeps only in-frame clones here, not all; method: immunoSEQ multiplex PCR. Here the sample spans almost 250,000 clones, around 86% being singletons. Sequenced sample: PBMCs or T cells enriched from blood (not recorded which). The receptors were sampled from a woman aged 45-59 years who had recovered from COVID-19.

The rearrangement joins TRBV27 to TRBJ2-1; the match to TRBD1 covers 7 bases. Germline trimming cut 2 bases from V and 1 base from J; bases unmatched to any gene: 2. The CDR3 loop spans 15 amino acids. Per the germline V gene, CDR1 is MNHEY and CDR2 is SMNVEV (reference sequence). The CDR3 DNA reads as TGTGCCAGCAGTTTAGGGACAGCATCCTACAATGAGCAGTTCTTC. Amino acid sequence: CASSLGTASYNEQFF.

This clone has more than one count but fewer than ten. J is TRBJ2-1 and V is TRBV28, with a tentative D call TRBD1 (5 bases). V lost 5 bases, J lost 2 bases, and 25 bases lay in between. The germline CDR1 and CDR2 sequences are MDHEN and SYDVKM. This CDR3 spans 19 amino acids. CDR3 in amino acids: CASSLKGSRGFLAYNEQFF. In DNA, the CDR3 is TGTGCCAGCAGTCTTAAGGGGTCCCGAGGCTTTCTCGCCTACAATGAGCAGTTCTTC.

The chain combines TRBV28 with TRBJ1-1, with a tentative D call TRBD1 (6 bases). Trimming took off 1 base at V and 4 bases at J, with 13 bases between the two ends. CDR3 length: 15 residues. CDR1 MDHEN and CDR2 SYDVKM come from the germline V gene. DNA for the CDR3: TGTGCCAGCAGTTTATCAGGGGTGGGACGCACTGAAGCTTTCTTT. Translated, it gives CASSLSGVGRTEAFF.

This rearrangement joins TRBV30 to TRBJ2-5, with D perhaps matching TRBD2 (6 bases). Germline V lookup: CDR1 GTSNPN, CDR2 SVGIG (reference sequence). This CDR3 has 13 amino acids. The ends were cut back, 8 bases at V and 0 bases at J, with 13 bases in the middle. The CDR3 spells CAALRENQETQYF. CDR3 sequence (DNA): TGTGCCGCCCTACGGGAGAACCAAGAGACCCAGTACTTC.

The chain couples TRBV5-4 to TRBJ2-5, with a possible D match to TRBD2 (5 bases). Germline V lookup: CDR1 SGHNT, CDR2 YYREEE (reference sequence). The CDR3 length is 14 residues. V gave up 0 bases and J gave up 1 base, with 7 bases separating them. In DNA, the CDR3 is TGTGCCAGCAGCTTGGTAGCGTCCCAAGAGACCCAGTACTTC. Translated, it gives CASSLVASQETQYF.

This clone occurred once. The chain recombines TRBV3-1 (or the pseudogene TRBV3-2) with TRBJ2-3, with a weak D call TRBD2 (6 bases). CDR3 length: 14 amino acids. Trimming removed 4 bases from V and 2 bases from J, with 10 bases in between. Germline-derived CDR1 and CDR2 are LGHDT and YNNKEL (reference sequence). DNA of the CDR3: TGTGCCAGCAGCCCTTGGAGGGACACAGATACGCAGTATTTT. It translates to CASSPWRDTDTQYF.

The chain links TRBV2 to TRBJ2-2; 10 bases agree with TRBD2. Germline V gives CDR1 SNHLY, CDR2 FYNNEI. The CDR3 length is 17 residues. The trim removed 5 bases at V and 7 bases at J, leaving 13 bases unmatched. CDR3 nucleotide sequence: TGTGCCAGCAGTCCGGAGACTAGCGGGTTAATTGGCGGGGAGCTGTTTTTT. It encodes CASSPETSGLIGGELFF. Full variable domain (outside the CDR3, taken from reference TRBV2 and TRBJ2-2): EPEVTQTPSHQVTQMGQEVILRCVPISNHLYFYWYRQILGQKVEFLVSFYNNEISEKSEIFDDQFSVERPDGSNFTLKIRSTKLEDSAMYFCASSPETSGLIGGELFFGEGSRLTVL.

The gene calls are TRBV6-6 and TRBJ1-5, with a possible D match to TRBD1 (5 bases). V gave up 5 bases and J gave up 3 bases, with 14 bases separating them. The V gene's germline CDR1 is MNHNY and CDR2 SVGAGI (reference sequence). There are 15 residues in the CDR3. The DNA for the CDR3 is TGTGCCAGCAGTGGCCCGGCCAGGGACAATCAGCCCCAGCATTTT. It yields the protein CASSGPARDNQPQHF.

CDR3 sequence (DNA): TGTGCCAGCAGTTACTCCCTCCCAGGGCTGTCTGAAGCTTTCTTT. Encoded protein: CASSYSLPGLSEAFF. The rearrangement uses TRBV6-5 and TRBJ1-1, with D perhaps TRBD1 (5 bases). Trimming pared 0 bases from V and 6 bases from J, leaving 14 bases between. Germline V CDR1 and CDR2: MNHEY, SVGAGI. This CDR3 has 15 residues.